Listed below are T cell receptor beta chains from one sample, sequenced in a study of control samples from healthy donors and cancer patients. Repertoires were generated with immunoSEQ multiplex PCR, while TCRdb's copy carries only in-frame clones and drops some. Of over 110,000 clones listed, more than 85% are singletons. Sequencing was performed on blood. All receptors come from a woman aged 25 to 45 in good health. CDR3s include the opening cysteine and the closing phenylalanine or tryptophan. D genes are given only for firm matches.

J,V,D,DNA,CDR3
TRBJ2-1,TRBV7-2,TRBD2,TGTGCCAGCAGCTCCTTTACTAGCGGCTTACTATACAATGAGCAGTTCTTC,CASSSFTSGLLYNEQFF
TRBJ1-2,TRBV18,.,TGTGCCAGCTCACCACCGGCTAACTATGGCTACACCTTC,CASSPPANYGYTF
TRBJ1-4,TRBV4-1,TRBD1,TGCGCCAGCAGACCCGGGACAGTTGATAATGAAAAACTGTTTTTT,CASRPGTVDNEKLFF
TRBJ1-3,TRBV5-1,.,TGCGCCAGCAGCTTGGAACCGGGAAACACCATATATTTT,CASSLEPGNTIYF
TRBJ2-3,TRBV5-6,.,TGTGCCAGCAGCCCCCGGCAGGCTAGCACAGATACGCAGTATTTT,CASSPRQASTDTQYF
TRBJ1-3,TRBV5-1,.,TGCGCCAGCAGCTTTCGCGAAGGAATAGGAAACACCATATATTTT,CASSFREGIGNTIYF
TRBJ1-1,TRBV6-5,.,TGTGCCAGCAGCCAGATTGCGGCAACTGAAGCTTTCTTT,CASSQIAATEAFF
TRBJ2-3,TRBV5-8,TRBD2,TGTGCCAGCAGCTCAGGACTAGCGGGTTCCAGTAGCACAGATACGCAGTATTTT,CASSSGLAGSSSTDTQYF
TRBJ2-7,TRBV18,TRBD2,TGTGCCAGCTCAGTGGGGACTAGCGGGGTTTACGAGCAGTACTTC,CASSVGTSGVYEQYF
TRBJ1-5,TRBV6-5,.,TGTGCCAGCAGCCCCAGGGGAGCAGCCCAGCATTTT,CASSPRGAAQHF
TRBJ1-4,TRBV27,TRBD1,TGTGCCAGCAGGACCGGGACAGGGGTCGAAAAACTGTTTTTT,CASRTGTGVEKLFF
TRBJ2-1,TRBV6-2/TRBV6-3,TRBD2,TGTGCCAGCAGTTACACGAGGACTAGCGGGGGCTCCCGGGGGCAGTTCTTC,CASSYTRTSGGSRGQFF
TRBJ2-2,TRBV4-2,.,TGTGCCAGCCAGCCTAAGATGGAGGGGCGGGAGAACACCGGGGAGCTGTTTTTT,CASQPKMEGRENTGELFF
TRBJ1-2,TRBV2,.,TGTGCCAGCAGGGCGGACACCGCGAGCTACACCTTC,CASRADTASYTF
TRBJ2-7,TRBV6-2/TRBV6-3,TRBD1,TGTGCCAGCAGTCTTCGGACAGGGCTAGAGGACGAGCAGTACTTC,CASSLRTGLEDEQYF